A selection of T cell receptor beta chains follows, all from one sample in a study of blood T cell repertoires in COVID-19. Using immunoSEQ multiplex PCR, the repertoire was profiled, and TCRdb retains in-frame clones only, with some absent. The sample lists hundreds of thousands of clones, over 75% seen once, with over 8% in the top ten. The sequencing sample was made of peripheral blood. The receptor set was obtained from a man aged 18-30 years with active or convalescent COVID-19. Both conserved end residues are part of each CDR3. The D gene is left open where the match is weak. For some rows the clone size is stated as once, few or many, or as a class when expanded; others skip it.

J gene: TRBJ2-5
V gene: TRBV10-3
clone size: once
D gene: NA
CDR3 length: 13
CDR3 DNA: TGTGCCATCAGTGATACAAGCTCAGGGGACCAGTACTTC
CDR3 protein: CAISDTSSGDQYF

J gene: TRBJ2-7
V gene: TRBV7-9
clone size: NA
D gene: NA
CDR3 length: 13
CDR3 DNA: TGTGCCAGCACGCCGGGACATACCTACGAGCAGTACTTC
CDR3 protein: CASTPGHTYEQYF

J gene: TRBJ1-2
V gene: TRBV5-1
clone size: NA
D gene: NA
CDR3 length: 15
CDR3 DNA: TGCGCCAGCAGCTTGAACAGCCTTAGTAACTATGGCTACACCTTC
CDR3 protein: CASSLNSLSNYGYTF

J gene: TRBJ1-2
V gene: TRBV5-4
clone size: NA
D gene: NA
CDR3 length: 15
CDR3 DNA: TGTGCCAGCAGCTTACCACACAGGGATTCCCATGGCTACACCTTC
CDR3 protein: CASSLPHRDSHGYTF

J gene: TRBJ2-1
V gene: TRBV5-6
clone size: NA
D gene: TRBD1
CDR3 length: 15
CDR3 DNA: TGTGCCAGCAGCTACGGACAGGGTCACTACAATGAGCAGTTCTTC
CDR3 protein: CASSYGQGHYNEQFF

J gene: TRBJ2-1
V gene: TRBV7-9
clone size: NA
D gene: TRBD2
CDR3 length: 18
CDR3 DNA: TGTGCCAGCAGCTTACGACGACTAGCGGGGCTTGGCCACAATGAGCAGTTCTTC
CDR3 protein: CASSLRRLAGLGHNEQFF

J gene: TRBJ1-2
V gene: TRBV6-1
clone size: NA
D gene: NA
CDR3 length: 14
CDR3 DNA: TGTGCCAGCAGTGAAGATCCAGGGCAAAGTGGCTACACCTTC
CDR3 protein: CASSEDPGQSGYTF

J gene: TRBJ2-5
V gene: TRBV7-2
clone size: NA
D gene: TRBD2
CDR3 length: 16
CDR3 DNA: TGTGCCAGCAGCTCCTTAGCGGGGGGGGACCAAGAGACCCAGTACTTC
CDR3 protein: CASSSLAGGDQETQYF

J gene: TRBJ1-1
V gene: TRBV19
clone size: NA
D gene: TRBD1
CDR3 length: 16
CDR3 DNA: TGTGCCAGTAGTATAGGACAGGGCCCTCTTCTAATCGAAGCTTTCTTT
CDR3 protein: CASSIGQGPLLIEAFF

J gene: TRBJ2-1
V gene: TRBV9
clone size: NA
D gene: NA
CDR3 length: 11
CDR3 DNA: TGTGCCAGCAGCGTTGGGCATGAGCAGTTCTTC
CDR3 protein: CASSVGHEQFF

J gene: TRBJ1-4
V gene: TRBV3-1/TRBV3-2
clone size: NA
D gene: NA
CDR3 length: 19
CDR3 DNA: TGTGCCAGCAGCCAAAATACAGGACCCCACATAGAAACTAATGAAAAACTGTTTTTT
CDR3 protein: CASSQNTGPHIETNEKLFF

J gene: TRBJ1-1
V gene: TRBV9
clone size: NA
D gene: NA
CDR3 length: 15
CDR3 DNA: TGTGCCAGCAGCGCCCGGGACTTCTACAACACTGAAGCTTTCTTT
CDR3 protein: CASSARDFYNTEAFF

J gene: TRBJ2-5
V gene: TRBV11-2
clone size: NA
D gene: NA
CDR3 length: 18
CDR3 DNA: TGTGCCAGCAGGCCCAACAGGTTCTCATCCTCGTACCAAGAGACCCAGTACTTC
CDR3 protein: CASRPNRFSSSYQETQYF